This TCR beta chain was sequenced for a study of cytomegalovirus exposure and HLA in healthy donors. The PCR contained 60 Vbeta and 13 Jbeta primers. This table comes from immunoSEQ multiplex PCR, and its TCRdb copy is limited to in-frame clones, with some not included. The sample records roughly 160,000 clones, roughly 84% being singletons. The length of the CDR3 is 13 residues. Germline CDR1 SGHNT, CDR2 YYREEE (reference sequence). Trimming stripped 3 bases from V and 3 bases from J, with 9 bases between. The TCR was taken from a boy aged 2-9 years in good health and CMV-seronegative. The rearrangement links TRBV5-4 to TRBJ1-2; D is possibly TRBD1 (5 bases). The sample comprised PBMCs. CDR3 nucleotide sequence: TGTGCCAGCAGCTGGGACTTCGACTATGGCTACACCTTC. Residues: CASSWDFDYGYTF.